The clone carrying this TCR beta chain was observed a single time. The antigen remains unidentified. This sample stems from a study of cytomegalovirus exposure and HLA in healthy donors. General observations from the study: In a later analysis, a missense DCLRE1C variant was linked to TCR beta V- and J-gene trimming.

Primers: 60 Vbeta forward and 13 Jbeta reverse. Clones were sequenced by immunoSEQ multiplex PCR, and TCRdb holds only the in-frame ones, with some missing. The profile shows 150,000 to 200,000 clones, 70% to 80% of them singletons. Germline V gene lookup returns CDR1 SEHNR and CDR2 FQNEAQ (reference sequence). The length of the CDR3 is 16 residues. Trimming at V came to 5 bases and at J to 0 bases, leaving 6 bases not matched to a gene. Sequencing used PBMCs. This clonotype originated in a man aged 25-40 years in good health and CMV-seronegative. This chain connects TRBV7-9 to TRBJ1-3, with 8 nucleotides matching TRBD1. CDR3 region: CASSPFGQGSGNTIYF. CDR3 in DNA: TGTGCCAGCAGCCCCTTCGGACAGGGCTCTGGAAACACCATATATTTT.